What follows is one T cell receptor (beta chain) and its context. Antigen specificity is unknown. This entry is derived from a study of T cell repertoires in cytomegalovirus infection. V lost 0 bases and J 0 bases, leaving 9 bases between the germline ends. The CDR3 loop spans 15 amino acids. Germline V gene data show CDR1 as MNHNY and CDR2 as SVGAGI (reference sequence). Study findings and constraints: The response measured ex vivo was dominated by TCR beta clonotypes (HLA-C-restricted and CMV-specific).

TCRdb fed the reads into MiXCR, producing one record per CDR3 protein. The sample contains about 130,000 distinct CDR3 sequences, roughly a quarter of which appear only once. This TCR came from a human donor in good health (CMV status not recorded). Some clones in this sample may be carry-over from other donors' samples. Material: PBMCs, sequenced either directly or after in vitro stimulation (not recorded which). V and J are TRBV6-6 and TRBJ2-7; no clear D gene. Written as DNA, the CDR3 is TGTGCCAGCAGTTACTCGGGTGTCACCTCCTACGAGCAGTACTTC. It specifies CASSYSGVTSYEQYF.